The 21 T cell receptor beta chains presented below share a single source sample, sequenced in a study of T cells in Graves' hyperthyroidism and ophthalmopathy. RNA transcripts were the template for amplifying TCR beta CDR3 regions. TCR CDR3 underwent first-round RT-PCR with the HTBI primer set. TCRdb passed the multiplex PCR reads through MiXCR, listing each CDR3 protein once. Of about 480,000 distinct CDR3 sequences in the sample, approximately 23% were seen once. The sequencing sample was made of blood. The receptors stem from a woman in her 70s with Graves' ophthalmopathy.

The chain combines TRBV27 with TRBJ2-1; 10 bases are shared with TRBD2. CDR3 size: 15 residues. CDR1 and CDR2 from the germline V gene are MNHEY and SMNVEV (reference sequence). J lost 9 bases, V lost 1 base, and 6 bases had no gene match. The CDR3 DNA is TGTGCCAGCAGTTTATTCGGGCTAGCGGGAGCTGAGCAGTTCTTC. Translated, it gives CASSLFGLAGAEQFF.

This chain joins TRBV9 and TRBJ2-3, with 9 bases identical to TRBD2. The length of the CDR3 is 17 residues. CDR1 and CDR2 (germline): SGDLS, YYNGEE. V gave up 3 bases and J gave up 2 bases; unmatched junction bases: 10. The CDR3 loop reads CASSAEGLAGSTDTQYF. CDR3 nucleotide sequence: TGTGCCAGCAGCGCAGAGGGGCTAGCGGGGTCCACAGATACGCAGTATTTT. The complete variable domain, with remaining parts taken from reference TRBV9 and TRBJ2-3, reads DSGVTQTPKHLITATGQRVTLRCSPRSGDLSVYWYQQSLDQGLQFLIQYYNGEERAKGNILERFSAQQFPDLHSELNLSSLELGDSALYFCASSAEGLAGSTDTQYFGPGTRLTVL.

In DNA form, the CDR3 reads TGTGCCAGCAGCCAACGGGGCCTCCCCCTAGCCAAAAACATTCAGTACTTC. It is translated as CASSQRGLPLAKNIQYF. The V call is TRBV11-2, the J call TRBJ2-4; D is tentatively TRBD1 or TRBD2 (5 bases each). Germline V gene lookup returns CDR1 SGHAT and CDR2 FQNNGV. CDR3 length equals 17 residues. Trimming cost V 5 bases and J 0 bases, with 17 bases left between them.

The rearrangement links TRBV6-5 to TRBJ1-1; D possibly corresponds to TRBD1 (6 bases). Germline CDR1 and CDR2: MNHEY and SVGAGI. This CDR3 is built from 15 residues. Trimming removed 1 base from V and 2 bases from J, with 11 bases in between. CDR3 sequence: CASSYLGAQNTEAFF. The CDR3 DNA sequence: TGTGCCAGCAGTTACTTGGGGGCGCAAAACACTGAAGCTTTCTTT.

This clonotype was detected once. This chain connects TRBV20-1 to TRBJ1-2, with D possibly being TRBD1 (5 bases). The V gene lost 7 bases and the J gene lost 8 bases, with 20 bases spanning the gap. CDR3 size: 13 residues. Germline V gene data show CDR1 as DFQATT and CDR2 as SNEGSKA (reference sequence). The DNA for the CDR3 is TGCAGTGGGAGGGACCGCCTCGAGGGAGGCTACACCTTC. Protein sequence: CSGRDRLEGGYTF.

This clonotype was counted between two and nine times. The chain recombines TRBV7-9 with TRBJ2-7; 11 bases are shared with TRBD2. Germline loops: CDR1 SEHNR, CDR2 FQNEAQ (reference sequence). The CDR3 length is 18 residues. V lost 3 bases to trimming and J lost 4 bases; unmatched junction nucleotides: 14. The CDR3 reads CASSLDTSGSTHNYEQYF. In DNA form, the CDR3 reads TGTGCCAGCAGCTTGGATACTAGCGGGAGTACCCATAATTACGAGCAGTACTTC.

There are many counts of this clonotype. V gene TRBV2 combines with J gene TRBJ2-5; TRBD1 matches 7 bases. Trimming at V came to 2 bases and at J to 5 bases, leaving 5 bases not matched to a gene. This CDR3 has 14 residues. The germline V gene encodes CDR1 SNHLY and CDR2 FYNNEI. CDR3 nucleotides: TGTGCCAGCAGTGAATTCTTCAGGGGGGAGACCCAGTACTTC. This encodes CASSEFFRGETQYF.

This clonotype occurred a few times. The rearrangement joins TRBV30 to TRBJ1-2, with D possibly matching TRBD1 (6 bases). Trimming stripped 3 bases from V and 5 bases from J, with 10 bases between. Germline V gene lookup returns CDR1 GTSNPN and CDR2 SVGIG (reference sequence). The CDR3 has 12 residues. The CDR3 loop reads CAWRGGTYGYTF. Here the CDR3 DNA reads TGTGCCTGGAGAGGGGGGACTTATGGCTACACCTTC.

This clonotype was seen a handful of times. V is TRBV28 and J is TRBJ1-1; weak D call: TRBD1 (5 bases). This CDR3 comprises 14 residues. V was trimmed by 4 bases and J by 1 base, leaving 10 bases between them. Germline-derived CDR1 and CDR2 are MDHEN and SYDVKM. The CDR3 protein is CASSWAGRNTEAFF. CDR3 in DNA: TGTGCCAGCAGTTGGGCAGGGAGGAACACTGAAGCTTTCTTT.

Here the CDR3 DNA reads TGTGCCAGCAGTTACTCAAAGACAGGGGGCTCTAACTATGGCTACACCTTC. Amino acids: CASSYSKTGGSNYGYTF. This chain uses TRBV6-2 or TRBV6-3 with TRBJ1-2, with 10 bases aligning to TRBD1. The J segment lost 0 bases and the V segment lost 0 bases, leaving 4 bases of the junction unmatched. This CDR3 comprises 17 residues. Germline-derived CDR1 and CDR2 are MNHEY and SVGEGT.

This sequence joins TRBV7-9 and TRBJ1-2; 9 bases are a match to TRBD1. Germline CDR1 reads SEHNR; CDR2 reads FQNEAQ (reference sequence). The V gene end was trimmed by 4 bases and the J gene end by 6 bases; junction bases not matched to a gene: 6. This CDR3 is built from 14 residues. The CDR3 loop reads CASSYGQGSDGYTF. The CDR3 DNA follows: TGTGCCAGCAGCTACGGACAGGGGTCCGATGGCTACACCTTC.

The chain's CDR3 is CASSEGQGYFYEQYF. The CDR3 nucleotides are TGTGCCAGCAGCGAAGGACAGGGTTATTTTTACGAGCAGTACTTC. The rearrangement links TRBV9 to TRBJ2-7, with 8 bases aligning to TRBD1. Trimming removed 3 bases from V and 4 bases from J; junction bases left unmatched: 9. The CDR3 contains 15 residues. Per germline, CDR1 SGDLS and CDR2 YYNGEE.

This chain's CDR3 is CASSGGGGWGYGYTF. CDR3 DNA: TGTGCCAGCAGCGGGGGAGGGGGATGGGGCTATGGCTACACCTTC. The J gene is TRBJ1-2, the V gene TRBV2, with D possibly being TRBD1 (6 bases). Germline values: CDR1 SNHLY, CDR2 FYNNEI. With 6 bases removed from V and 4 bases from J, the gap between germline ends came to 18 bases. This CDR3 region has 15 residues.

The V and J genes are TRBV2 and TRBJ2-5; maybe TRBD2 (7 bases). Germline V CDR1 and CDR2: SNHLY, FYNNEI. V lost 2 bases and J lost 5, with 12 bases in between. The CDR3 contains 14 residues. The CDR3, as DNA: TGTGCCAGCAGTGAAAGGGGGGGGGGGGAGACCCAGTACTTC. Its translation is CASSERGGGETQYF. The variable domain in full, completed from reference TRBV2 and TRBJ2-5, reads EPEVTQTPSHQVTQMGQEVILRCVPISNHLYFYWYRQILGQKVEFLVSFYNNEISEKSEIFDDQFSVERPDGSNFTLKIRSTKLEDSAMYFCASSERGGGETQYFGPGTRLLVL.

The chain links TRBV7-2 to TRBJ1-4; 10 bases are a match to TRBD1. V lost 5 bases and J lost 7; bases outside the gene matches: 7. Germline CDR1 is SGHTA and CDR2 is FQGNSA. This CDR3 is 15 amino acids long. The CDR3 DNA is TGTGCCAGCAGCCAAGACAGGGGGCGGAGTGAAAAACTGTTTTTT. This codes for CASSQDRGRSEKLFF.

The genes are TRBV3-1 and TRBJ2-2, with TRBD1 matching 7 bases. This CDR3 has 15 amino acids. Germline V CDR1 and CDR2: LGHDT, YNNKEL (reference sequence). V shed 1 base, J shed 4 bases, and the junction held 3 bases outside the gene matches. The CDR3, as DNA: TGTGCCAGCAGCCAAGGAAGGGGGCCCACCGGGGAGCTGTTTTTT. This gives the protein CASSQGRGPTGELFF.

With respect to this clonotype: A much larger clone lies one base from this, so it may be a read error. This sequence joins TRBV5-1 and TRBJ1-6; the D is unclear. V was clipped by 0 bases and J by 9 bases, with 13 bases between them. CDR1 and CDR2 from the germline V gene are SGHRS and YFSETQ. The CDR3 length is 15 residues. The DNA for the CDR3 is TGCGCCAGCAGCTTGGGGGGTTCCCCTATTTCACCCCTCCACTTT. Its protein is CASSLGGSPISPLHF.

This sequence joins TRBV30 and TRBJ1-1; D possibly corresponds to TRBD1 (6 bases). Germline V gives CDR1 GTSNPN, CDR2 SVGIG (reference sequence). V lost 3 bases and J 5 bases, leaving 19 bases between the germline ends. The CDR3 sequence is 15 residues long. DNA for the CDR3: TGTGCCTGGAGGGACCCTAGGGGGGGTAGAACTGAAGCTTTCTTT. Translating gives CAWRDPRGGRTEAFF.

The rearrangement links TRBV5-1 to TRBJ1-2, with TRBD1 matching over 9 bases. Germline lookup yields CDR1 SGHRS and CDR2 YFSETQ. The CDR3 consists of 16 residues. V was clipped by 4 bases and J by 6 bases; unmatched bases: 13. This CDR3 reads CASSSDTNDRGNGYTF. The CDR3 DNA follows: TGCGCCAGCAGCAGCGACACCAACGACAGGGGGAATGGCTACACCTTC.

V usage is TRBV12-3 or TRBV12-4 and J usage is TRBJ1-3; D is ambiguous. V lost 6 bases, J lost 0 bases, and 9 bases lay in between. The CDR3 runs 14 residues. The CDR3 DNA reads TGTGCCAGCAGACAAACAGCCTCTGGAAACACCATATATTTT. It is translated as CASRQTASGNTIYF.

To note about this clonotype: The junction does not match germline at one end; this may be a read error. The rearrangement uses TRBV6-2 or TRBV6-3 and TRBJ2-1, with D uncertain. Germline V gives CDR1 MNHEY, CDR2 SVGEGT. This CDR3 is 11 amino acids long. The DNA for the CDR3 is TGTGCCAGCAGTTATTACAATGAGCAGTCCTTC. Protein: CASSYYNEQSF.